Each of the 28 T cell receptor beta chains below was sequenced from the same sample in a study of T cells after yellow fever vaccination. TCRdb itself ran the 5' RACE reads through MiXCR, one entry per CDR3 protein. The sample lists hundreds of thousands of distinct CDR3 sequences; roughly 12% were seen once. The sequencing here drew on PBMCs, taken on the day of the yellow fever booster vaccination. All receptors derive from a man aged 30-40 years who received the YFV17D yellow fever vaccine.

The V gene is TRBV28, the J gene TRBJ2-7; D is tentatively TRBD1 or TRBD2 (5 bases each). This CDR3 has 13 amino acids. Germline lookup yields CDR1 MDHEN and CDR2 SYDVKM. Trimming took off 8 bases at V and 3 bases at J, with 14 bases between the two ends. The CDR3 DNA reads as TGTGCCAGCGCCCAGCCAGGGAGCTACGAGCAGTACTTC. It encodes CASAQPGSYEQYF.

Ten or more counts support this clonotype. V gene TRBV7-2 combines with J gene TRBJ1-3, with no clear D. CDR1 and CDR2 (germline): SGHTA, FQGNSA. V lost 5 bases and J lost 3, with 17 bases in between. The CDR3 is made up of 16 amino acids. The CDR3 here is CASSLGPLWNGNTIYF. CDR3 DNA sequence: TGTGCCAGCAGCCTTGGGCCCCTCTGGAATGGAAACACCATATATTTT.

The chain couples TRBV7-2 to TRBJ1-1; D is perhaps TRBD1 (5 bases). The V end was cut by 5 bases, the J end by 1 base, with 14 bases between. Germline assignment: CDR1 SGHTA and CDR2 FQGNSA. The CDR3 totals 15 residues. This CDR3 is CASSNLRGGNTEAFF. Written as DNA, the CDR3 is TGTGCCAGCAGCAATCTTAGGGGTGGGAACACTGAAGCTTTCTTT.

This clonotype showed up just a few times. CDR3 DNA sequence: TGTGCCAGTAGTATAGGGGGGACTAGGTGGAACAATGAGCAGTTCTTC. It specifies CASSIGGTRWNNEQFF. This sequence joins TRBV19 and TRBJ2-1; TRBD2 aligns across 8 bases. With 1 base clipped from V and 5 bases from J, the junction kept 7 bases outside the gene matches. The CDR3 has 16 residues. The germline V gene encodes CDR1 LNHDA and CDR2 SQIVND (reference sequence).

This chain uses TRBV24-1 with TRBJ2-3; D is ambiguous. Germline-derived CDR1 and CDR2 are KGHDR and SFDVKD. V was trimmed by 4 bases and J by 7 bases, leaving 11 bases between them. The CDR3 is 13 amino acids. The CDR3 DNA reads as TGTGCCACCAGTGAAGGTGCCCCGCATACGCAGTATTTT. Protein: CATSEGAPHTQYF.

This clonotype occurred a few times. V and J are TRBV6-2 or TRBV6-3 and TRBJ2-3, with 15 bases matching TRBD2. After removal of 10 bases from V and 5 bases from J, the junction contained 4 bases not matched to a gene. Germline CDR1 is MNHEY and CDR2 is SVGEGT. The CDR3 totals 14 residues. The chain's CDR3 is CATGLAGGIDTQYF. DNA for the CDR3: TGTGCCACCGGACTAGCGGGAGGGATAGATACGCAGTATTTT.

This clonotype was seen more than once but under ten times. This rearrangement joins TRBV20-1 to TRBJ2-7; no firm D call. CDR3 length equals 16 residues. Trimming removed 0 bases from V and 5 bases from J, with 20 bases in between. Germline values: CDR1 DFQATT, CDR2 SNEGSKA (reference sequence). CDR3 region: CSARDATLLTHDEQYF. As DNA, the CDR3 is TGCAGTGCTAGAGACGCAACGCTACTCACTCACGACGAGCAGTACTTC.

Remarks on this clonotype: Since no conserved phenylalanine or tryptophan closes the CDR3, a read error is the likely cause. The limits of the CDR3 on the DNA are not certain, so only TCRdb's listed CDR3 is given. J is TRBJ2-1 and V is TRBV27; TRBD2, the D gene given by the table, was not confirmed from the DNA. CDR1 MNHEY and CDR2 SMNVEV come from the germline V gene (reference sequence). The CDR3 spans 11 residues, counting both ends. The CDR3 loop reads CASSFVASGSP.

This clonotype was seen only a few times. The chain combines TRBV29-1 with TRBJ1-2, with no clear D. Germline lookup yields CDR1 SQVTM and CDR2 ANQGSEA. The V end was cut by 4 bases, the J end by 5 bases, with 11 bases between. This CDR3 spans 12 amino acids. CDR3 residues: CSVAMRAYGYTF. CDR3 in DNA: TGCAGCGTTGCGATGAGGGCGTATGGCTACACCTTC.

Only a few counts were recorded for this clonotype. V gene TRBV12-3 or TRBV12-4 combines with J gene TRBJ2-7; 13 nucleotides match TRBD2. The CDR3 has 16 residues. V lost 5 bases to trimming and J lost 0 bases; unmatched junction nucleotides: 4. CDR3 loop: CASSPRLAGGSYEQYF. The CDR3 DNA reads TGTGCCAGCAGTCCCAGACTAGCGGGAGGCTCCTACGAGCAGTACTTC.

This chain connects TRBV2 to TRBJ1-1; TRBD1 aligns across 10 bases. The junction had 4 bases not matched to a gene; V was cut back by 5 bases and J by 10 bases. The CDR3 is 12 amino acids. The germline V gene encodes CDR1 SNHLY and CDR2 FYNNEI. The CDR3 here is CASSLGQGGAFF. CDR3 sequence (DNA): TGTGCCAGCAGTCTAGGACAGGGGGGAGCTTTCTTT.

A few counts support this clonotype. The chain carries TRBV29-1 and TRBJ2-7, with D hard to call. V was pared by 6 bases and J by 0 bases, with 12 bases between. CDR3 size: 13 residues. Per germline, CDR1 SQVTM and CDR2 ANQGSEA. The CDR3 reads CSVRIPVSYEQYF. The CDR3 DNA follows: TGCAGCGTGAGGATTCCAGTCTCCTACGAGCAGTACTTC.

This clonotype was picked up a small number of times. The rearrangement links TRBV5-1 to TRBJ1-1, with TRBD1 matching over 7 bases. CDR3 length: 13 residues. V shed 0 bases and J 10 bases; nucleotides not matched to a gene: 6. CDR1 SGHRS and CDR2 YFSETQ come from the germline V gene. Here the CDR3 reads CASSLGQGLAAFF. DNA of the CDR3: TGCGCCAGCAGCTTGGGACAGGGCTTGGCAGCTTTCTTT.

The chain employs TRBV12-3 or TRBV12-4 and TRBJ2-1; a possible D gene is TRBD1 (6 bases). V was trimmed by 2 bases and J by 5 bases, leaving 16 bases between them. The CDR3 is made up of 16 amino acids. The CDR3 here is CASSLSGQMGDNEQFF. The CDR3, as DNA: TGTGCCAGCAGTTTATCCGGACAGATGGGGGACAATGAGCAGTTCTTC.

CDR3 DNA: TGTGCCATCAGTGAGTCGACTCGGACAGATACGCAGTATTTT. Encoded protein: CAISESTRTDTQYF. The gene calls are TRBV10-3 and TRBJ2-3; D gene ambiguous. Trimming took off 0 bases at V and 3 bases at J, with 7 bases between the two ends. From germline, CDR1 is ENHRY and CDR2 SYGVKD. This CDR3 contains 14 residues.

This clonotype was counted between two and nine times. The chain employs TRBV6-2 or TRBV6-3 and TRBJ2-1; D is unresolved. Germline V gives CDR1 MNHEY, CDR2 SVGEGT. The CDR3 covers 15 residues. V shed 6 bases and J shed 5 bases, with 17 bases lying between them. Here the CDR3 DNA reads TGTGCCAGCAGACTTCCCATCGCTGGACACAATGAGCAGTTCTTC. It specifies CASRLPIAGHNEQFF.

This clonotype occurred many times. This rearrangement joins TRBV18 to TRBJ1-1; tentative D call: TRBD1 (6 bases). Germline-derived CDR1 and CDR2 are KGHSH and LQKENI. V was trimmed by 4 bases and J by 1 base, leaving 7 bases between them. The CDR3 is 13 residues long. The CDR3: CASSQQGNTEAFF. Written as DNA, the CDR3 is TGTGCCAGCTCACAACAGGGGAACACTGAAGCTTTCTTT.

The table lists this clonotype with a few counts. The chain uses TRBV18 and TRBJ2-1; possibly TRBD1 for D (5 bases). The V gene's germline CDR1 is KGHSH and CDR2 LQKENI. V dropped 3 bases and J dropped 7 bases, with 16 bases sitting between them. This CDR3 contains 15 residues. CDR3 sequence: CASSPSGTSGNEQFF. CDR3 DNA sequence: TGTGCCAGCTCACCTTCCGGCACCTCAGGGAATGAGCAGTTCTTC.

With regard to this clonotype: Given a much more abundant clone one base away, this may be a read error. The chain is built from TRBV20-1 and TRBJ2-3, with 11 bases that match TRBD2. Germline CDR1 reads DFQATT; CDR2 reads SNEGSKA (reference sequence). The CDR3 extends over 13 amino acids. The V segment lost 5 bases and the J segment 4 bases; nucleotides outside the gene matches: 2. The DNA of the CDR3 is TGCAGTGCTTGGACTAGCGGGTCAGATACGCAGTATTTT. This sequence encodes CSAWTSGSDTQYF.

This sequence joins TRBV19 and TRBJ2-3; no definite D call. The CDR3 has 14 residues. The germline V and J ends were trimmed by 4 bases and 6 bases, with 14 bases remaining between them. Germline V gene data show CDR1 as LNHDA and CDR2 as SQIVND (reference sequence). CDR3 nucleotides: TGTGCCAGTAGTACACCGACGTTTGAGGATACGCAGTATTTT. Translating it yields CASSTPTFEDTQYF.

The chain uses TRBV6-1 and TRBJ2-7; TRBD1 might be the D (7 bases). V was pared by 8 bases and J by 4 bases, with 18 bases between. Germline loops: CDR1 MNHNS, CDR2 SASEGT. The CDR3 has 14 residues. CDR3 amino acids: CASQSGGGRYEQYF. DNA for the CDR3: TGTGCCAGCCAGTCAGGGGGAGGACGGTACGAGCAGTACTTC.

This chain links TRBV20-1 with TRBJ2-2, with 9 bases matching TRBD2. Germline V lookup: CDR1 DFQATT, CDR2 SNEGSKA (reference sequence). The CDR3 spans 14 residues. With 6 bases clipped from V and 5 bases from J, the junction kept 7 bases outside the gene matches. CDR3 protein: CSAISGRGTGELFF. In nucleotides, the CDR3 is TGCAGTGCCATTAGCGGGAGAGGTACCGGGGAGCTGTTTTTT.

The V and J genes are TRBV7-2 and TRBJ2-4, with D uncertain. The CDR3 length is 15 residues. Trimming pared 5 bases from V and 3 bases from J, leaving 14 bases between. The germline CDR1 and CDR2 sequences are SGHTA and FQGNSA. CDR3 nucleotides: TGTGCCAGCAGCCCACTCCCCACCGACAAAAACATTCAGTACTTC. Translating gives CASSPLPTDKNIQYF.

J is TRBJ1-2 and V is TRBV7-6; 9 nucleotides match TRBD1. J lost 2 bases, V lost 5 bases, and 6 bases had no gene match. The CDR3 extends over 15 amino acids. The germline V gene encodes CDR1 SGHVS and CDR2 FNYEAQ. In DNA, the CDR3 is TGTGCCAGCAGCCCAGGGACAGGGAGGAACTATGGCTACACCTTC. Protein: CASSPGTGRNYGYTF.

This rearrangement joins TRBV29-1 to TRBJ2-5, with D unclear. The germline CDR1 and CDR2 sequences are SQVTM and ANQGSEA. The length of the CDR3 is 16 residues. V was shortened by 4 bases and J by 1 base, with 19 bases between the two germline ends. CDR3 DNA sequence: TGCAGCGTTGGCCTATCCCCTCTCCTCTCCCAAGAGACCCAGTACTTC. Protein product: CSVGLSPLLSQETQYF.

Only a few counts were recorded for this clonotype. The chain employs TRBV9 and TRBJ1-1; D ambiguous. The CDR3 length is 18 residues. Trimming stripped 4 bases from V and 0 bases from J, with 22 bases between. Germline V gene sequence: CDR1 SGDLS, CDR2 YYNGEE. The CDR3 here is CASSQFGELVQMNTEAFF. As DNA, the CDR3 is TGTGCCAGCAGCCAGTTTGGGGAGTTGGTCCAGATGAACACTGAAGCTTTCTTT.

The rearrangement joins TRBV5-6 to TRBJ2-1; D is ambiguous. V lost 0 bases to trimming and J lost 8 bases, with 6 bases between them. This CDR3 has 12 residues. The germline CDR1 and CDR2 sequences are SGHDT and YYEEEE. CDR3 in amino acids: CASSLAYYEQFF. The CDR3 bases are TGTGCCAGCAGCTTGGCGTACTATGAGCAGTTCTTC. The variable domain in full, completed from reference TRBV5-6 and TRBJ2-1, reads DAGVTQSPTHLIKTRGQQVTLRCSPKSGHDTVSWYQQALGQGPQFIFQYYEEEERQRGNFPDRFSGHQFPNYSSELNVNALLLGDSALYLCASSLAYYEQFFGPGTRLTVL.

This sequence joins TRBV4-3 and TRBJ2-2; D remains unclear. The germline V gene has CDR1 LGHNA and CDR2 YSLEER. The CDR3 covers 16 residues. The V gene lost 0 bases and the J gene lost 7 bases, with 15 bases spanning the gap. The CDR3 bases are TGCGCCAGCAGCCAAGAAGGTCGAAAGGGTAGCGGGGAGCTGTTTTTT. Translation gives CASSQEGRKGSGELFF.